Each of the 7 T cell receptor beta chains below was sequenced from the same sample in a study of CD8+CD57+ T cells in acquired aplastic anemia (dated by TCRdb to the late 2010s). Expansion of CD8+CD57+ cells had been shown by flow cytometry in the patients chosen for sequencing. Sequenced on an Illumina HiSeq 2000. TCR beta VDJ combination and CDR3 sequence profiling used genomic DNA as the template. TCRdb handled the public reads itself, with Q25 trimming in fastp and clone calling in MiXCR, and kept productive beta chains. Each entry merges the rows of one CDR3 protein and shows their most common DNA and genes. The sample has a few hundred thousand distinct CDR3 sequences on record, roughly 45% of them singletons. The biggest ten clones account for 15% to 20% of the sample. Sequenced input: sorted CD4+, CD8+, or CD8+CD57+ T cells (not recorded which) from PBMCs. The receptors were sampled from a human donor with aplastic anemia.

This clonotype was counted at least ten times. The gene calls are TRBV15 and TRBJ2-3, with 8 bases fitting TRBD2. J gave up 13 bases and V 1 base, and 13 bases lay outside the gene matches. This CDR3 is built from 15 residues. Germline values: CDR1 LNHNV, CDR2 YYDKDF (reference sequence). CDR3 protein: CATSRGVAGRALEYF. The CDR3 DNA reads as TGTGCCACCAGCAGAGGGGTAGCGGGGAGGGCCCTGGAGTATTTT.

The rearrangement joins TRBV12-3 or TRBV12-4 to TRBJ2-2; TRBD1 is a possible D gene (6 bases). V lost 7 bases, J lost 8 bases, and 17 bases lay in between. This CDR3 has 14 amino acids. CDR3 in amino acids: CASTPTRGLGELFF. CDR3 nucleotide sequence: TGTGCCAGCACCCCCACCAGGGGTTTGGGGGAGCTGTTTTTT.

In regard to this clonotype: A read error may produce the germline difference seen at one junction end. This rearrangement joins TRBV19 to TRBJ2-2; 11 bases align to TRBD2. The germline V gene encodes CDR1 LNHDA and CDR2 SQIVND (reference sequence). The length of the CDR3 is 13 residues. CDR3 in amino acids: CASRGLAGRGAVF. The CDR3, as DNA: TGTGCCAGTAGAGGACTAGCGGGTCGGGGAGCTGTTTTT.

This clonotype was detected ten times or more. This chain joins TRBV9 and TRBJ2-3; possible D gene TRBD1, 5 bases. Between the trimmed V and J ends, which lost 6 bases and 2 bases, there was a span of 19 bases. Germline V lookup: CDR1 SGDLS, CDR2 YYNGEE. There are 16 residues in the CDR3. This CDR3 is CASTQGRVGPTDTQYF. The CDR3 coding sequence is TGTGCCAGCACCCAGGGCAGGGTCGGCCCCACAGATACGCAGTATTTT.

As for this clonotype: Possible read error: a much larger clone is one base away. The chain has TRBV9 and TRBJ1-1; 7 bases fit TRBD1. The CDR3 loop spans 16 amino acids. In germline, CDR1 is SGDLS, CDR2 YYNGEE. The CDR3 bases are TGTGCCAGCAGCGCCTCGACAGGGTCGGCGAACACTGAAGCTTCCTTT. It encodes CASSASTGSANTEASF.

This clonotype occurred many times. DNA for the CDR3: TGCAGCGTTGGGGGCGGACAAGTTGGAAACACCATATATTTT. It yields the protein CSVGGGQVGNTIYF. The V call is TRBV29-1, the J call TRBJ1-3; perhaps TRBD1 as D (5 bases). Germline loops: CDR1 SQVTM, CDR2 ANQGSEA. The length of the CDR3 is 14 residues. V lost 4 bases and J lost 3, with 13 bases in between.

This chain joins TRBV15 and TRBJ2-7; D is ambiguous. V was pared by 5 bases and J by 2 bases, with 10 bases between. Germline V gene data show CDR1 as LNHNV and CDR2 as YYDKDF (reference sequence). The CDR3 totals 13 residues. The CDR3 protein is CATSPQQAYEQYF. In DNA, the CDR3 is TGTGCCACCAGCCCTCAACAAGCCTACGAGCAGTACTTC. The full variable domain, with the rest looked up from reference TRBV15 and TRBJ2-7, is DAMVIQNPRYQVTQFGKPVTLSCSQTLNHNVMYWYQQKSSQAPKLLFHYYDKDFNNEADTPDNFQSRRPNTSFCFLDIRSPGLGDTAMYLCATSPQQAYEQYFGPGTRLTVT.